One and the same sample provided the 7 T cell receptor beta chains below, sequenced in a study of CD8+ T cells in alopecia areata. TCR sequencing used cDNA made by reverse transcription of extracted RNA. Some clones are missing from TCRdb's copy, which holds only in-frame ones; the method was immunoSEQ multiplex PCR. Here the sample spans 90,000 or so clones, roughly 47% being singletons. Noted treatment: oral pan-JAK inhibitor, 5-10 mg twice daily. This specimen was CD8+ T cells sorted from blood, taken at week 24, from a patient treated with tofacitinib. The source of these receptors is a human donor with alopecia areata.

In its sample, this clone ranks as medium-sized. A read error may produce the germline difference seen at one junction end. This chain uses TRBV7-7 with TRBJ2-6, with D possibly being TRBD2 (5 bases). Germline values: CDR1 SSHAT, CDR2 FNYEAQ (reference sequence). The CDR3 runs to 14 residues. As DNA, the CDR3 is TGTGCTAGCAGTCTCGGGGCTGGGGCCAACGTCCTGACTTTC. Its translation is CASSLGAGANVLTF.

In its sample, this clone was seen a few times. The V and J genes are TRBV25-1 and TRBJ2-6, with D tentatively TRBD1 or TRBD2 (7 bases each). Germline V gene lookup returns CDR1 MGHDK and CDR2 SYGVNS. The V and J ends lost 9 bases and 2 bases respectively, with 14 bases between them. The CDR3 covers 15 residues. For the CDR3, the DNA is TGTGCCAGTTCTCCAGGGGGGGCTGGGGCCAACGTCCTGACTTTC. Its translation: CASSPGGAGANVLTF.

The chain has TRBV7-9 and TRBJ2-1; D is unclear. V lost 5 bases to trimming and J lost 9 bases, with 11 bases between them. The CDR3 runs 12 residues. Germline V CDR1 and CDR2: SEHNR, FQNEAQ (reference sequence). Written as DNA, the CDR3 is TGTGCCAGCAGCCAAGGACCCTCTGAGCAGTTCTTC. Encoded protein: CASSQGPSEQFF.

The chain carries TRBV21-1 and TRBJ2-1; whether TRBD2, the table's D call, matches the DNA was not checked. TRBV21-1 is listed as a pseudogene. The CDR3 consists of 13 residues. DNA of the CDR3: TGTGCCAGCAGCAAGCGCTATCCAAATGAGCAGTTCTTC. Protein product: CASSKRYPNEQFF.

Only a few counts were recorded for this clone. The CDR3, as DNA: TGTGCCAGCAAACCTTTGCAGGGGGAAAATCCACTTTACAATGAGCAGTTCTTC. This translates into CASKPLQGENPLYNEQFF. The rearrangement joins TRBV27 to TRBJ2-1; 7 nucleotides agree with TRBD1. The CDR3 spans 18 residues. Germline values: CDR1 MNHEY, CDR2 SMNVEV (reference sequence). V shed 7 bases, J shed 4 bases, and the junction held 19 bases outside the gene matches.

This chain links TRBV19 with TRBJ1-1; no clear D gene. The CDR3 has 14 amino acids. Trimming removed 10 bases at V and 5 bases at J, with 20 bases between. Germline V lookup: CDR1 LNHDA, CDR2 SQIVND (reference sequence). CDR3 in amino acids: CATISGVARTEAFF. The CDR3 DNA sequence: TGTGCCACCATATCCGGGGTGGCAAGGACTGAAGCTTTCTTT.

The chain joins TRBV27 to TRBJ2-3; TRBD2 matches at 9 bases. This CDR3 is 16 amino acids long. Looked up from germline, CDR1 is MNHEY and CDR2 is SMNVEV (reference sequence). V gave up 2 bases and J gave up 2 bases; unmatched junction bases: 5. CDR3 bases: TGTGCCAGCAGTTTAAGACTAGCGGAGATCACAGATACGCAGTATTTT. It is translated as CASSLRLAEITDTQYF.